This T cell receptor (beta chain) was sequenced in a study of blood T cell repertoires in COVID-19. At the level of the study: Both acute and convalescent COVID-19 samples were obtained from the United States, Italy and Spain.

This clone appeared once. The same CDR3 arises from other DNA sequences in this sample as well. Study processing details: Estimation of nucleated cell counts relied on the amplification of reference gene primers. Data came from immunoSEQ multiplex PCR; TCRdb stores just in-frame clones and leaves some out. V and J calls and clone size are those listed in that table; D and trimming were worked out from the DNA. The data show roughly 120,000 clones, 70% to 90% seen once. V lost 2 bases and J lost 2, with 9 bases in between. This CDR3 has 14 residues. Germline values: CDR1 LNHDA, CDR2 SQIVND (reference sequence).

Sequenced: peripheral blood. The V call is TRBV19, the J call TRBJ1-1; unclear D gene. The receptor was isolated from a woman between 50 and 59 years old with acute or convalescent COVID-19. CDR3 amino acids: CASSITGSNTEAFF. The CDR3 coding sequence is TGTGCCAGTAGTATAACCGGGAGTAACACTGAAGCTTTCTTT. The complete variable domain, with remaining parts taken from reference TRBV19 and TRBJ1-1, reads DGGITQSPKYLFRKEGQNVTLSCEQNLNHDAMYWYRQDPGQGLRLIYYSQIVNDFQKGDIAEGYSVSREKKESFPLTVTSAQKNPTAFYLCASSITGSNTEAFFGQGTRLTVV.